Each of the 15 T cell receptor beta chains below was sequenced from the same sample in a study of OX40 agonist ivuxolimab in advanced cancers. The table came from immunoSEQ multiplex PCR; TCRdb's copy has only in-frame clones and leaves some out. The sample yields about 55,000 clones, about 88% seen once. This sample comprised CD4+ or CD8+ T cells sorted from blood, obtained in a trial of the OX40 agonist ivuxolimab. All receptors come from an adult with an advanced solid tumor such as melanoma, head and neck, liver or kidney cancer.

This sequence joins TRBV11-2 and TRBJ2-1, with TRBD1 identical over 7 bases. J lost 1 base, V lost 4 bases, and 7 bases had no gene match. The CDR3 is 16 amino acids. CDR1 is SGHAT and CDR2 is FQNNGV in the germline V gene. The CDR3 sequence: CASSSLTGRSYNEQFF. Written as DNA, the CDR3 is TGTGCCAGCAGCTCCCTGACAGGGCGGTCCTACAATGAGCAGTTCTTC.

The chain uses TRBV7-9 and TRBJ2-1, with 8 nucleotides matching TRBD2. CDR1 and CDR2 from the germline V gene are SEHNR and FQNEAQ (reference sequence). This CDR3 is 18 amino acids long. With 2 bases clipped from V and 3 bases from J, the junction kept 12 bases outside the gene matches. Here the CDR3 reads CASSLRGLVGRGYNEQFF. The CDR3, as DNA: TGTGCCAGCAGCTTAAGGGGGTTGGTCGGGAGGGGCTACAATGAGCAGTTCTTC.

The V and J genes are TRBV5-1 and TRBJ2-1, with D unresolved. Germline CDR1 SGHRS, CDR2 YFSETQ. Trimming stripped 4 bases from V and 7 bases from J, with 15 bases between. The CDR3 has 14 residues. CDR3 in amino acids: CASSPLRIGNEQFF. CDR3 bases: TGCGCCAGCAGCCCCCTGCGTATCGGGAATGAGCAGTTCTTC.

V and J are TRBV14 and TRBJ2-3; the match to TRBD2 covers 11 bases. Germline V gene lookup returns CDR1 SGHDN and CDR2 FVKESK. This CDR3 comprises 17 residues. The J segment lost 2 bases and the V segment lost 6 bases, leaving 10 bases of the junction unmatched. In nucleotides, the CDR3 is TGTGCCAGCAGTCCTCCGGGACTAGCGGTTCTCACAGATACGCAGTATTTT. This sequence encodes CASSPPGLAVLTDTQYF. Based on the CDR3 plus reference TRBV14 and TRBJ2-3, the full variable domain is EAGVTQFPSHSVIEKGQTVTLRCDPISGHDNLYWYRRVMGKEIKFLLHFVKESKQDESGMPNNRFLAERTGGTYSTLKVQPAELEDSGVYFCASSPPGLAVLTDTQYFGPGTRLTVL.

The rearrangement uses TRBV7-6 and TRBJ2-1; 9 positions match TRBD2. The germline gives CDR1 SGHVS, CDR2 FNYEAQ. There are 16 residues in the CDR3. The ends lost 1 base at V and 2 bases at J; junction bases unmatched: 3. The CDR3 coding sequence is TGTGCCAGCAGCTTAGAATCTAGCGGGGCCTACAATGAGCAGTTCTTC. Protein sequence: CASSLESSGAYNEQFF.

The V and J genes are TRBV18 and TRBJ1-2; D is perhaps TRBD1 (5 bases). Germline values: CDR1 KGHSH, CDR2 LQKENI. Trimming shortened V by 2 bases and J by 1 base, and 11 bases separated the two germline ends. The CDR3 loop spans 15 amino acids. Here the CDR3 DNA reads TGTGCCAGCTCACCAGACAGCCCTAGTAACTATGGCTACACCTTC. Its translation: CASSPDSPSNYGYTF.

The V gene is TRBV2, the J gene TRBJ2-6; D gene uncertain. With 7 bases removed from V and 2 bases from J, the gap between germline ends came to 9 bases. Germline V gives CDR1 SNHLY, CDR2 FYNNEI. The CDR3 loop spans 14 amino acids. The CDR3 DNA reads TGTGCCAGCAAAGCAGGAACTGGGGCCAACGTCCTGACTTTC. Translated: CASKAGTGANVLTF.

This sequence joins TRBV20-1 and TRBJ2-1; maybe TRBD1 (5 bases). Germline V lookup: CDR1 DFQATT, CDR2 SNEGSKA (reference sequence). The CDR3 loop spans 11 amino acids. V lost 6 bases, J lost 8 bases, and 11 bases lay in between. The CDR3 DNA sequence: TGCAGTGCACCTCAGGGCTATGAGCAGTTCTTC. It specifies CSAPQGYEQFF.

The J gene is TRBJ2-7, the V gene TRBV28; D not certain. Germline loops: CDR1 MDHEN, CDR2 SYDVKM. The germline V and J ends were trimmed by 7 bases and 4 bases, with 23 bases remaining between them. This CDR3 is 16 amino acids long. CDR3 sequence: CASTSGAAQNRYEQYF. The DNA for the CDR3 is TGTGCCAGCACCTCCGGAGCCGCGCAGAATCGGTACGAGCAGTACTTC.

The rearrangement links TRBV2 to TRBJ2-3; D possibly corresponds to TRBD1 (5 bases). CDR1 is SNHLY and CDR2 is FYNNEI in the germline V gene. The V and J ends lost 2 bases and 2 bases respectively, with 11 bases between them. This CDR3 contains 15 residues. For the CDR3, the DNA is TGTGCCAGCAGTGAACAGGGCGGACCCACAGATACGCAGTATTTT. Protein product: CASSEQGGPTDTQYF.

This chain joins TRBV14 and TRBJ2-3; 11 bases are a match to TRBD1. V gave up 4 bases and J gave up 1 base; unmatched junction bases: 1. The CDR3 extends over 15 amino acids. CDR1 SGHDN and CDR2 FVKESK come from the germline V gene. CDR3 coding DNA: TGTGCCAGCAGCCCGGACAGGGGGCGCACAGATACGCAGTATTTT. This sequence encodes CASSPDRGRTDTQYF.

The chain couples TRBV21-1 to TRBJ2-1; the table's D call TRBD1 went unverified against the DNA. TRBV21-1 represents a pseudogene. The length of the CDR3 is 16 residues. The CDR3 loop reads CASRTCPDSSYNEQFF. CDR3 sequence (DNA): TGTGCCAGCAGAACCTGTCCTGACAGCTCCTACAATGAGCAGTTCTTC.

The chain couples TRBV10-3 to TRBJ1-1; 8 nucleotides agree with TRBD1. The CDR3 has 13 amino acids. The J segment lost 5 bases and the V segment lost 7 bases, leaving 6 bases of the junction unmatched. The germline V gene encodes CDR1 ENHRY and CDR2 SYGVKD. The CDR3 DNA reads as TGTGCCATCAACAACGGACAGGGAACTGAAGCTTTCTTT. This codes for CAINNGQGTEAFF.

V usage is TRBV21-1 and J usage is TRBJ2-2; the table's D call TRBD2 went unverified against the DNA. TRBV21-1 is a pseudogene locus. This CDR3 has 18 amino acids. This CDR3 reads CASSKASGTSGRNGELFF. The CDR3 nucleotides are TGTGCCAGCAGCAAAGCGTCCGGGACTAGCGGGAGGAACGGGGAGCTGTTTTTT.

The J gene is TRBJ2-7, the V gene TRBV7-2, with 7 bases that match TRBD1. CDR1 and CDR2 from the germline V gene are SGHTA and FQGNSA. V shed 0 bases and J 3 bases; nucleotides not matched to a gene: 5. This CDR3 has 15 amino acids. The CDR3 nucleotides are TGTGCCAGCAGCTTAGCCGGCAGGGGGAGCTACGAGCAGTACTTC. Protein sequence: CASSLAGRGSYEQYF.